A single sample gave rise to the 20 T cell receptor beta chains below, sequenced in a study of blood T cell repertoires in COVID-19. Repertoires were generated with immunoSEQ multiplex PCR, while TCRdb's copy carries only in-frame clones and drops some. The table has about 280,000 clones, 85% seen once. Sequencing used peripheral blood. These TCRs come from a human donor in a cohort sampled during active COVID-19.

This clone has a handful of counts. The chain joins TRBV19 to TRBJ1-1, with 8 bases identical to TRBD1. Germline V lookup: CDR1 LNHDA, CDR2 SQIVND (reference sequence). V was pared by 4 bases and J by 3 bases, with 7 bases of the junction left unmatched. The CDR3 is 15 amino acids. The CDR3 DNA reads as TGTGCCAGTAGTAGCTCCGGGACAGGAGACACTGAAGCTTTCTTT. This gives the protein CASSSSGTGDTEAFF.

J is TRBJ2-3 and V is TRBV19; weak D call: TRBD1 (6 bases). In germline, CDR1 is LNHDA, CDR2 SQIVND (reference sequence). Trimming left V 5 bases short and J 2 bases short, with 17 bases between. The CDR3 totals 16 residues. CDR3 residues: CASSVLSQGFTDTQYF. Here the CDR3 DNA reads TGTGCCAGTAGTGTGCTATCTCAGGGGTTCACAGATACGCAGTATTTT. The full variable domain, its missing parts supplied by reference TRBV19 and TRBJ2-3, is DGGITQSPKYLFRKEGQNVTLSCEQNLNHDAMYWYRQDPGQGLRLIYYSQIVNDFQKGDIAEGYSVSREKKESFPLTVTSAQKNPTAFYLCASSVLSQGFTDTQYFGPGTRLTVL.

CDR3 protein: CASSQSGSPTDTQYF. CDR3 coding DNA: TGTGCCAGCAGTCAAAGCGGGAGTCCCACAGATACGCAGTATTTT. V usage is TRBV6-2 or TRBV6-3 and J usage is TRBJ2-3; 8 bases line up with TRBD2. Trimming removed 5 bases from V and 2 bases from J; junction bases left unmatched: 6. This CDR3 is built from 15 residues. Germline CDR1 is MNHEY and CDR2 is SVGEGT.

This clone was seen a few times. The rearrangement links TRBV14 to TRBJ2-1; no clear D. Per germline, CDR1 SGHDN and CDR2 FVKESK. V was clipped by 1 base and J by 6 bases, with 7 bases between them. The CDR3 runs to 13 residues. The CDR3 is CASSQGPRNEQFF. CDR3 sequence (DNA): TGTGCCAGCAGCCAAGGTCCTCGCAATGAGCAGTTCTTC. Using reference TRBV14 and TRBJ2-1 for the parts outside the CDR3, the full variable domain is EAGVTQFPSHSVIEKGQTVTLRCDPISGHDNLYWYRRVMGKEIKFLLHFVKESKQDESGMPNNRFLAERTGGTYSTLKVQPAELEDSGVYFCASSQGPRNEQFFGPGTRLTVL.

The gene calls are TRBV6-5 and TRBJ2-7, with D perhaps matching TRBD2 (5 bases). The CDR3 has 13 amino acids. Trimming left V 2 bases short and J 6 bases short, with 11 bases between. Germline CDR1 reads MNHEY; CDR2 reads SVGAGI. The CDR3 loop reads CASSYSRTSEQYF. Written as DNA, the CDR3 is TGTGCCAGCAGTTACAGTCGAACTAGCGAGCAGTACTTC.

The CDR3 DNA reads as TGTGCCAGCAGCCAAGATCTGGGGGGAGGCTACACCTTC. Translated: CASSQDLGGGYTF. The chain uses TRBV3-1 (or the pseudogene TRBV3-2) and TRBJ1-2; D is perhaps TRBD1 (5 bases). With 0 bases removed from V and 8 bases from J, the gap between germline ends came to 10 bases. Germline values: CDR1 LGHDT, CDR2 YNNKEL (reference sequence). The CDR3 has 13 amino acids.

The J gene is TRBJ2-1, the V gene TRBV5-6; 13 nucleotides align to TRBD2. The CDR3 has 17 residues. J was trimmed by 7 bases and V by 4 bases; bases with no gene match: 11. The germline gives CDR1 SGHDT, CDR2 YYEEEE. The CDR3 region has the DNA TGTGCCAGCAGCCTCTATTTGACTAGCGGGAGGATAAATGAGCAGTTCTTC. This translates into CASSLYLTSGRINEQFF.

The chain joins TRBV7-2 to TRBJ2-3; possibly TRBD2 for D (6 bases). The CDR3 totals 16 residues. CDR1 is SGHTA, CDR2 FQGNSA, per germline. V was cut by 10 bases and J by 2 bases, with 22 bases left in between. Here the CDR3 reads CATSIGTPLVTDTQYF. The CDR3 nucleotides read TGTGCCACCTCCATCGGGACTCCTTTAGTCACAGATACGCAGTATTTT.

Comment on this clone: This same CDR3 is encoded by further DNA sequences in the sample. This chain uses TRBV5-1 with TRBJ2-3, with 8 bases that match TRBD1. This CDR3 is built from 14 residues. With V trimmed by 3 bases and J by 3 bases, 3 bases remained unmatched. Germline-derived CDR1 and CDR2 are SGHRS and YFSETQ. CDR3 in amino acids: CASSSGQGTDTQYF. The CDR3 coding sequence is TGCGCCAGCAGCTCAGGACAGGGAACAGATACGCAGTATTTT. Using reference TRBV5-1 and TRBJ2-3 for the parts outside the CDR3, the full variable domain is KAGVTQTPRYLIKTRGQQVTLSCSPISGHRSVSWYQQTPGQGLQFLFEYFSETQRNKGNFPGRFSGRQFSNSRSEMNVSTLELGDSALYLCASSSGQGTDTQYFGPGTRLTVL.

The chain is built from TRBV12-3 or TRBV12-4 and TRBJ2-7; 11 positions agree with TRBD2. CDR3 length equals 11 residues. With V trimmed by 5 bases and J by 9 bases, 0 bases remained unmatched. The CDR3 coding sequence is TGTGCCAGCAGTACTAGCGGGAGGCAGTACTTC. Translation: CASSTSGRQYF.

CDR3 sequence (DNA): TGTGCCAGCGGGGATGACAGCGGGGAGCTGTTTTTT. Protein: CASGDDSGELFF. The V and J genes are TRBV2 and TRBJ2-2; D is perhaps TRBD1 (5 bases). The CDR3 length is 12 residues. CDR1 and CDR2 (germline): SNHLY, FYNNEI. Trimming removed 8 bases from V and 7 bases from J, with 11 bases in between.

The chain is built from TRBV6-5 and TRBJ1-1; possible D gene TRBD1, 5 bases. Trimming shortened V by 6 bases and J by 5 bases, and 13 bases separated the two germline ends. The germline V gene encodes CDR1 MNHEY and CDR2 SVGAGI. The CDR3 extends over 13 amino acids. The DNA for the CDR3 is TGTGCCAGCAGGCGGGACCCGACTACTGAAGCTTTCTTT. This translates into CASRRDPTTEAFF.

The chain is built from TRBV19 and TRBJ2-7; the D gene is possibly TRBD1 (6 bases). CDR1 and CDR2 (germline): LNHDA, SQIVND (reference sequence). V lost 4 bases to trimming and J lost 3 bases, with 10 bases between them. This CDR3 spans 13 amino acids. The CDR3 region is CASSTIQGYEQYF. The CDR3 nucleotides are TGTGCCAGTAGTACGATACAGGGCTACGAGCAGTACTTC. Filled out from reference TRBV19 and TRBJ2-7, the complete variable domain reads DGGITQSPKYLFRKEGQNVTLSCEQNLNHDAMYWYRQDPGQGLRLIYYSQIVNDFQKGDIAEGYSVSREKKESFPLTVTSAQKNPTAFYLCASSTIQGYEQYFGPGTRLTVT.

In DNA form, the CDR3 reads TGTGCCAGCAGTTACTCGATTGCGGGCAGCACAGATACGCAGTATTTT. This encodes CASSYSIAGSTDTQYF. The gene calls are TRBV6-2 or TRBV6-3 and TRBJ2-3; D is perhaps TRBD2 (5 bases). Trimming shortened V by 0 bases and J by 0 bases, and 10 bases separated the two germline ends. The CDR3 runs 16 residues. Germline V gives CDR1 MNHEY, CDR2 SVGEGT.

The V and J genes are TRBV5-1 and TRBJ2-1; 7 bases map to TRBD2. J was trimmed by 6 bases and V by 3 bases; bases with no gene match: 6. Germline V gene lookup returns CDR1 SGHRS and CDR2 YFSETQ. This CDR3 region has 14 residues. The CDR3 sequence: CASSSGLIFNEQFF. CDR3 DNA: TGCGCCAGCAGCTCGGGACTAATTTTCAATGAGCAGTTCTTC. Supplemented by reference TRBV5-1 and TRBJ2-1, the full variable domain reads KAGVTQTPRYLIKTRGQQVTLSCSPISGHRSVSWYQQTPGQGLQFLFEYFSETQRNKGNFPGRFSGRQFSNSRSEMNVSTLELGDSALYLCASSSGLIFNEQFFGPGTRLTVL.

The V and J genes are TRBV19 and TRBJ1-2, with 8 bases matching TRBD1. The V gene end was trimmed by 0 bases and the J gene end by 6 bases; junction bases not matched to a gene: 9. The CDR3 has 16 amino acids. CDR1 and CDR2 from the germline V gene are LNHDA and SQIVND (reference sequence). The CDR3 sequence: CASSIDIAPGGHGYTF. As DNA, the CDR3 is TGTGCCAGTAGTATAGATATCGCCCCAGGGGGCCATGGCTACACCTTC. The complete variable domain, with remaining parts taken from reference TRBV19 and TRBJ1-2, reads DGGITQSPKYLFRKEGQNVTLSCEQNLNHDAMYWYRQDPGQGLRLIYYSQIVNDFQKGDIAEGYSVSREKKESFPLTVTSAQKNPTAFYLCASSIDIAPGGHGYTFGSGTRLTVV.

The gene calls are TRBV27 and TRBJ2-3; D is uncertain. The germline V gene encodes CDR1 MNHEY and CDR2 SMNVEV (reference sequence). The CDR3 consists of 14 residues. The V gene lost 6 bases and the J gene lost 2 bases, with 12 bases spanning the gap. In nucleotides, the CDR3 is TGTGCCAGCAGCCTGACTGCGTTCACAGATACGCAGTATTTT. It yields the protein CASSLTAFTDTQYF.

This chain connects TRBV28 to TRBJ2-1; D might be TRBD1 (6 bases). Germline lookup yields CDR1 MDHEN and CDR2 SYDVKM. Trimming pared 3 bases from V and 2 bases from J, leaving 11 bases between. This CDR3 spans 15 amino acids. CDR3 sequence (DNA): TGTGCCAGCAGTTTCTACAGGGTTACCTACAATGAGCAGTTCTTC. Residues: CASSFYRVTYNEQFF.

Many counts were recorded for this clone. The CDR3 region has the DNA TGTGCCAGCTCACCAGGACGGGGGGTGACGGTCGAGCAGTACTTC. Protein product: CASSPGRGVTVEQYF. The chain is built from TRBV18 and TRBJ2-7, with 7 bases that match TRBD2. This CDR3 spans 15 amino acids. The trim removed 2 bases at V and 6 bases at J, leaving 10 bases unmatched. Germline CDR1 reads KGHSH; CDR2 reads LQKENI.

The J gene is TRBJ2-5, the V gene TRBV24-1; the match to TRBD1 covers 8 bases. The CDR3 totals 15 residues. Looked up from germline, CDR1 is KGHDR and CDR2 is SFDVKD. J lost 2 bases, V lost 2 bases, and 3 bases had no gene match. Here the CDR3 DNA reads TGTGCCACCAGTGATTCGGGACAGGCTCAAGAGACCCAGTACTTC. It specifies CATSDSGQAQETQYF.